Below are 4 T cell receptor beta chains sequenced from a single sample in a study of T cell responses to AZD1222 COVID-19 vaccine. Clones were read by immunoSEQ multiplex PCR, and TCRdb kept only the in-frame ones, dropping some. The table records 95,000 to 150,000 clones, about 90% of them present only once. Sequenced material: peripheral blood, taken on day 0 of AZD1222 vaccination. These receptors all come from an adult in good health.

A word on this clone: Its ends do not fully match the called genes, so a read error is possible. The chain links TRBV6-2 or TRBV6-3 to TRBJ1-1; 7 nucleotides line up with TRBD1. The CDR3 has 14 residues. Germline V gene data show CDR1 as MNHEY and CDR2 as SVGEGT. In nucleotides, the CDR3 is TGTGCCAGCAGTTGGACAGGCCTGAAGACTGAAGCTTTCTTT. Translation gives CASSWTGLKTEAFF.

The chain recombines TRBV28 with TRBJ1-2; 9 bases are shared with TRBD1. The CDR3 consists of 16 residues. V shed 2 bases and J 9 bases; nucleotides not matched to a gene: 13. In germline, CDR1 is MDHEN, CDR2 SYDVKM. In nucleotides, the CDR3 is TGTGCCAGCAGTTTACCTTCACAGGGGGCGATGTCCCGCTACACCTTC. It yields the protein CASSLPSQGAMSRYTF.

The genes are TRBV2 and TRBJ1-2, with unresolved D. CDR1 and CDR2 from the germline V gene are SNHLY and FYNNEI. Trimming shortened V by 5 bases and J by 1 base, and 11 bases separated the two germline ends. The CDR3 has 14 amino acids. The CDR3 loop is CASSTGWGNYGYTF. CDR3 sequence (DNA): TGTGCCAGCAGTACTGGGTGGGGTAACTATGGCTACACCTTC.

This chain connects TRBV28 to TRBJ1-6, with 7 positions matching TRBD1. V dropped 5 bases and J dropped 6; count of bases not matched to a gene: 13. Germline V lookup: CDR1 MDHEN, CDR2 SYDVKM. CDR3 size: 17 residues. This chain's CDR3 is CASSPALTGVGNSPLHF. CDR3 nucleotide sequence: TGTGCCAGCAGTCCAGCACTCACAGGGGTGGGTAATTCACCCCTCCACTTT. Variable domain in full (rest from reference TRBV28 and TRBJ1-6): DVKVTQSSRYLVKRTGEKVFLECVQDMDHENMFWYRQDPGLGLRLIYFSYDVKMKEKGDIPEGYSVSREKKERFSLILESASTNQTSMYLCASSPALTGVGNSPLHFGNGTRLTVT.